There are many counts of the clone carrying this T cell receptor beta chain. Its cognate antigen is unknown. TCRbeta library preparation incorporated unique molecular identifiers. From the PCR reads, TCRdb called clonotypes with MiXCR, one entry per CDR3 protein. The table lists hundreds of thousands of distinct CDR3 sequences, about 24% of them singletons, with 4% to 6% in the top ten. This record belongs to a study of T-cell reconstitution after alpha-beta-depleted transplantation in children. The study, taken as a whole, reports: Expanded graft clones numbering several hundred reportedly gave rise to alpha-beta T cells about two months after transplant.

This clonotype was obtained from a female patient between 2 and 10 years old who had a stem cell transplant for congenital amegakaryocytic thrombocytopenia, so the T cells may come from the graft donor. The sample here was PBMCs, mostly from graft donor cells, taken 360 days after TCRalphabeta/CD19-depleted stem cell transplant.

Here the CDR3 DNA reads TGTGCCAGCAGCTTAAAGCGGGCTAGCACAGATACGCAGTATTTT. Its translation: CASSLKRASTDTQYF. This chain connects TRBV7-3 to TRBJ2-3; weak D call: TRBD2 (6 bases). The CDR3 runs 15 residues. Germline CDR1 SGHTA, CDR2 FQGTGA. The V and J ends lost 1 base and 0 bases respectively, with 8 bases between them.